This T cell receptor beta chain was recovered during a study of T cells in Graves' hyperthyroidism and ophthalmopathy. Study findings and constraints: The model identified upcoming ophthalmopathy a median about 6.5 months ahead of onset. Blood also carried most thyroid clonotypes expanded above 0.001.

Each ophthalmopathy patient scored at least 3 on the Clinical Activity Score and at least 4 on NOSPECS grade, with duration under 3 months. This clonotype was seen many times. Antigen unknown. RNA transcripts provided the source from which TCR beta CDR3 regions were amplified. When the TCR CDR3 underwent first-round RT-PCR, the HTBI primer set was used. TCRdb reprocessed the multiplex PCR reads with MiXCR, giving one entry per CDR3 protein. In the table there are roughly 240,000 distinct CDR3 sequences, 24% of which are singletons. Sequencing was done on a sample of blood. The receptor was isolated from a woman aged 40 to 50 with Graves' ophthalmopathy.

The CDR3 region has the DNA TGTGCCAGCAGAGTACAGGGGATCGTGGACGGCTACACCTTC. Protein sequence: CASRVQGIVDGYTF. The chain is built from TRBV13 and TRBJ1-2, with 7 bases that match TRBD1. Germline CDR1 and CDR2: PRHDT and FYEKMQ (reference sequence). CDR3 length: 14 residues. V was clipped by 6 bases and J by 8 bases; unmatched bases: 12.